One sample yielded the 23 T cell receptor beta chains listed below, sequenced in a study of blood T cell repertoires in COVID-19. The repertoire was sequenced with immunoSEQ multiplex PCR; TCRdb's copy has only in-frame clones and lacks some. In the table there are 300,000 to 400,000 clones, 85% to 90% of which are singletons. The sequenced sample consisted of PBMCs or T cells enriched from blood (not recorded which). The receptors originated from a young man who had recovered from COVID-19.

As DNA, the CDR3 is TGTGCCAGCAGCTCAACCGGGACAGGGGACAATGAGCAGTTCTTC. This translates into CASSSTGTGDNEQFF. The chain links TRBV13 to TRBJ2-1; TRBD1 matches at 10 bases. V shed 4 bases and J 5 bases; nucleotides not matched to a gene: 5. Germline V gene lookup returns CDR1 PRHDT and CDR2 FYEKMQ (reference sequence). CDR3 length: 15 residues.

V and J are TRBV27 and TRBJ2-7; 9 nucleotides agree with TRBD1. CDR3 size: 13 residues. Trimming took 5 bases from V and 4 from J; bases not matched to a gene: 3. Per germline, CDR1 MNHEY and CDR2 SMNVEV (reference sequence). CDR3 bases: TGTGCCAGCAGTCCGACAGGGGGTTACGAGCAGTACTTC. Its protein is CASSPTGGYEQYF.

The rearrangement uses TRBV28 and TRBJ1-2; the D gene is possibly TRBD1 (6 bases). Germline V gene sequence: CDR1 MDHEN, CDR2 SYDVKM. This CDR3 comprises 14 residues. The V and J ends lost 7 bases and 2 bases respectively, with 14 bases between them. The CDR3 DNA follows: TGTGCCAGCAAACAGGGAGGGGAGAACTATGGCTACACCTTC. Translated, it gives CASKQGGENYGYTF.

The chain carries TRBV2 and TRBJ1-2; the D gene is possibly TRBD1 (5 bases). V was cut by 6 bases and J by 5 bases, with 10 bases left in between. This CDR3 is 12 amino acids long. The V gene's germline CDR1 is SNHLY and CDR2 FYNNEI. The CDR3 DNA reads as TGTGCCAGCAGGGGGCTCGGGTATGGCTACACCTTC. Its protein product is CASRGLGYGYTF.

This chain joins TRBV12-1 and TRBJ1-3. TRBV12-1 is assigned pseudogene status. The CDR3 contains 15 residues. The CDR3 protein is CASLRRVDSGNTIYF. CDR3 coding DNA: TGTGCCAGCCTGCGGCGGGTGGACTCTGGAAACACCATATATTTT.

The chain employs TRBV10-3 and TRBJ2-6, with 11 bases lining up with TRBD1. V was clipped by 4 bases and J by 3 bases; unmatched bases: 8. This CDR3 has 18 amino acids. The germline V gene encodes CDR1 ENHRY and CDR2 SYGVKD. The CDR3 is CAISAPGQGVLGANVLTF. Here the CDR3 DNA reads TGTGCCATCAGTGCTCCGGGACAGGGGGTCCTTGGGGCCAACGTCCTGACTTTC.

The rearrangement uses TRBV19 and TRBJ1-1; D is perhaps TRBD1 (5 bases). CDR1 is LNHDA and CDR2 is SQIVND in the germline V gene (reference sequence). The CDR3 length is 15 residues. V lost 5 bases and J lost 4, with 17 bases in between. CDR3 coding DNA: TGTGCCAGTAGTCACATCGAATCGGGGGGCACTGAAGCTTTCTTT. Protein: CASSHIESGGTEAFF.

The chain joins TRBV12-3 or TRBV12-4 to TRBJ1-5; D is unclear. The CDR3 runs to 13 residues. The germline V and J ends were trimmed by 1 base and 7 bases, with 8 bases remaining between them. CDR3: CASSLESFQPQHF. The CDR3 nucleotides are TGTGCCAGCAGTTTAGAGAGTTTCCAGCCCCAGCATTTT.

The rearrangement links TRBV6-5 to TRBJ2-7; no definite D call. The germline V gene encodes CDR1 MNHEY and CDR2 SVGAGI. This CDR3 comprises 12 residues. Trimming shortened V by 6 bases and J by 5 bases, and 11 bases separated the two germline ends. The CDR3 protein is CASRTPANEQYF. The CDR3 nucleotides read TGTGCCAGCAGAACGCCTGCGAACGAGCAGTACTTC.

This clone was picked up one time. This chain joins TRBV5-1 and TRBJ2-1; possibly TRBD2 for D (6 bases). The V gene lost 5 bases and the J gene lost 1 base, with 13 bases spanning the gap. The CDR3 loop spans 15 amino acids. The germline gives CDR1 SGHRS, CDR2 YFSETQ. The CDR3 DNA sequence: TGCGCCAGCAGACTCTTAGCGGCTTCCTACAATGAGCAGTTCTTC. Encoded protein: CASRLLAASYNEQFF.

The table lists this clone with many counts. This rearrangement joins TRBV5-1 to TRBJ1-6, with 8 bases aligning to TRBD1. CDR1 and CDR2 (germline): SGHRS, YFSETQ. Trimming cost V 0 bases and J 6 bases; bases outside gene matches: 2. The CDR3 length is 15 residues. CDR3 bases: TGCGCCAGCAGCTTGGCAGGGGGCCGTAATTCACCCCTCCACTTT. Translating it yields CASSLAGGRNSPLHF.

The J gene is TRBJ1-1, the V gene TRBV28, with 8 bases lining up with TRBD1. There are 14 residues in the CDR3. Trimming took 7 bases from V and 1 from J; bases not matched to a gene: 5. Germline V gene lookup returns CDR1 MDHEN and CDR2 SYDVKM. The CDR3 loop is CASKTGEGNTEAFF. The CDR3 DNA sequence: TGTGCCAGCAAGACAGGGGAGGGGAACACTGAAGCTTTCTTT. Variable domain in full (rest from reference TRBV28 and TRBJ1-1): DVKVTQSSRYLVKRTGEKVFLECVQDMDHENMFWYRQDPGLGLRLIYFSYDVKMKEKGDIPEGYSVSREKKERFSLILESASTNQTSMYLCASKTGEGNTEAFFGQGTRLTVV.

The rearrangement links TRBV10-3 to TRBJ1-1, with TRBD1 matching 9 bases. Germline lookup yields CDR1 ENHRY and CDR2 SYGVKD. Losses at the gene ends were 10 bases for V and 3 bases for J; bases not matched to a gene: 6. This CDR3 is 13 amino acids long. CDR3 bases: TGTGCCACGCTGGGACAGGGAGACACTGAAGCTTTCTTT. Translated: CATLGQGDTEAFF.

CDR3 amino acids: CASSSIGGEQFF. CDR3 in DNA: TGTGCCAGCAGTAGCATTGGCGGGGAGCAGTTCTTC. The chain joins TRBV6-5 to TRBJ2-1, with D tentatively TRBD2 (5 bases). With 5 bases removed from V and 10 bases from J, the gap between germline ends came to 12 bases. Germline V CDR1 and CDR2: MNHEY, SVGAGI. The CDR3 contains 12 residues.

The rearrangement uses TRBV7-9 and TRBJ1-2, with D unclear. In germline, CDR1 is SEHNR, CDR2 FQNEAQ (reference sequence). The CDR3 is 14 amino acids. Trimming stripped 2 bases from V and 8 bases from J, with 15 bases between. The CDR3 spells CASSLQKASGGYTF. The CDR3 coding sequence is TGTGCCAGCAGCTTACAGAAGGCTTCGGGGGGCTACACCTTC.

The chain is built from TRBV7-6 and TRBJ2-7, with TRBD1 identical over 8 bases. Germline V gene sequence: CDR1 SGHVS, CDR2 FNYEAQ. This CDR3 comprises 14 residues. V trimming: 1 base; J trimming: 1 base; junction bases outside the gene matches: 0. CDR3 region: CASSLGTGSYEQYF. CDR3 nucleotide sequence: TGTGCCAGCAGCTTAGGGACAGGGTCCTACGAGCAGTACTTC.

Written as DNA, the CDR3 is TGTGCCAGCAGCCCGAACACGAACACCGGGGAGCTGTTTTTT. Translated: CASSPNTNTGELFF. The chain uses TRBV7-3 and TRBJ2-2; D gene uncertain. This CDR3 comprises 14 residues. Trimming removed 5 bases at V and 0 bases at J, with 7 bases between. CDR1 is SGHTA and CDR2 is FQGTGA in the germline V gene.

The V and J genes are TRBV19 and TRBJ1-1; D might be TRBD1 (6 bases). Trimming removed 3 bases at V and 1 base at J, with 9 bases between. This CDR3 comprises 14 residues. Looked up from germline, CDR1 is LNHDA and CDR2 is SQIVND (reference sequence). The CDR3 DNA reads TGTGCCAGTAGTATTGGACAGAGGAACACTGAAGCTTTCTTT. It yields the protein CASSIGQRNTEAFF.

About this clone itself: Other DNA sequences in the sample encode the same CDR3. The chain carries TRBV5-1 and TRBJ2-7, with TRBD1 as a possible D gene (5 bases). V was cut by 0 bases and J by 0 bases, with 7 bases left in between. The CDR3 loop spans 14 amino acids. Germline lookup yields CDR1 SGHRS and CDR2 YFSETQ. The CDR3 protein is CASSLGGSSYEQYF. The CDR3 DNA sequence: TGCGCCAGCAGCTTGGGGGGCAGCTCCTACGAGCAGTACTTC.

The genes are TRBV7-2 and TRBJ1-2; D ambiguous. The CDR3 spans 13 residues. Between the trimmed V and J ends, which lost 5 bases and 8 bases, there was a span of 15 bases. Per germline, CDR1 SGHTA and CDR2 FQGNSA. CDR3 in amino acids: CASSPTAGRGYTF. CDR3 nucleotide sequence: TGTGCCAGCAGCCCTACAGCGGGTCGGGGCTACACCTTC.

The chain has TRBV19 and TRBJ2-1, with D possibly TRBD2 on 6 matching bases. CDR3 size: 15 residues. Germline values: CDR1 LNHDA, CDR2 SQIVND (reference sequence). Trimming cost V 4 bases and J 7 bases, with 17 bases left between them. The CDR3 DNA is TGTGCCAGTAGTACCCTAGCGCGAACCGGGAATGAGCAGTTCTTC. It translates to CASSTLARTGNEQFF.

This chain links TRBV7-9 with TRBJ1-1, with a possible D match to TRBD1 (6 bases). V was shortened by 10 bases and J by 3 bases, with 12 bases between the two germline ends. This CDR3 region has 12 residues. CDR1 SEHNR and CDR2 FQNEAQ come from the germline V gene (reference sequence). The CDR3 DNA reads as TGTGCCATCGACAGGTCCCACACTGAAGCTTTCTTT. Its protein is CAIDRSHTEAFF.

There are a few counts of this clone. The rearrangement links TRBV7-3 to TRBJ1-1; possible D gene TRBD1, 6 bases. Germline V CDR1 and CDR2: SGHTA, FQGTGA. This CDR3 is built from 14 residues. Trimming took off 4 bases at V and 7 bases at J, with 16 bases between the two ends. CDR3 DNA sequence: TGTGCCAGCAGCTCCAGGACAGAGTTTATTGAAGCTTTCTTT. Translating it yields CASSSRTEFIEAFF.